This TCR beta chain was documented in a study of CD8 T cells in Susac syndrome. Roughly 0.45 to 1 ug RNA was reverse transcribed with random hexamers. From the immunoSEQ multiplex PCR reads, TCRdb called clonotypes with MiXCR, one entry per CDR3 protein. The repertoire holds 77,000 or so distinct CDR3 sequences, with about 92% as singletons. The CDR3 runs to 15 residues. Germline-derived CDR1 and CDR2 are SGDLS and YYNGEE. This clonotype was observed once. One end of the junction fails to match germline, which may point to a read error. The sequencing input was CD4+ T cells from PBMCs. This chain links TRBV9 with TRBJ2-7; D remains unclear. This sequence was found in a human donor with Susac syndrome. The CDR3 is CAGSVDPTKVYEQYF. In DNA form, the CDR3 reads TGTGCCGGCAGCGTAGACCCGACCAAGGTATACGAGCAGTACTTC.